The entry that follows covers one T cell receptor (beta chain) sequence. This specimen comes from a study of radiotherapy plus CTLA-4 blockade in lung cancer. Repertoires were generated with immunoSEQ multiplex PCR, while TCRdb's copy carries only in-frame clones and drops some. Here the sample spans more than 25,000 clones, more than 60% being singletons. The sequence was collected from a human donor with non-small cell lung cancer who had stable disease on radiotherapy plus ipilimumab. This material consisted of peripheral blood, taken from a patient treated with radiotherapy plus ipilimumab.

The CDR3 DNA is TGTGCCAGCAGCTTAGGCGGACAGGGGCCTTACAATGAGCAGTTCTTC. Translated: CASSLGGQGPYNEQFF. The rearrangement links TRBV7-6 to TRBJ2-1; 9 positions agree with TRBD1. CDR3 length: 16 residues. Germline V lookup: CDR1 SGHVS, CDR2 FNYEAQ. V trimming: 1 base; J trimming: 4 bases; junction bases outside the gene matches: 5.